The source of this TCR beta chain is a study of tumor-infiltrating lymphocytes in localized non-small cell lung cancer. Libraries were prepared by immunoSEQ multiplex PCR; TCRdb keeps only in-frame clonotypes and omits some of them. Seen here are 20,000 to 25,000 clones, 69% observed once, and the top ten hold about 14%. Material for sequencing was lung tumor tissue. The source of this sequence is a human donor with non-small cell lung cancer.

CDR3 coding DNA: TGCGCCAGCAGCTCGGTCGGGCTAGCGGGAGGTACCGGGGAGCTGTTTTTT. Translating gives CASSSVGLAGGTGELFF. The rearrangement joins TRBV5-1 to TRBJ2-2, with 11 bases fitting TRBD2. The length of the CDR3 is 17 residues. The junction had 9 bases not matched to a gene; V was cut back by 3 bases and J by 5 bases. CDR1 is SGHRS, CDR2 YFSETQ, per germline.